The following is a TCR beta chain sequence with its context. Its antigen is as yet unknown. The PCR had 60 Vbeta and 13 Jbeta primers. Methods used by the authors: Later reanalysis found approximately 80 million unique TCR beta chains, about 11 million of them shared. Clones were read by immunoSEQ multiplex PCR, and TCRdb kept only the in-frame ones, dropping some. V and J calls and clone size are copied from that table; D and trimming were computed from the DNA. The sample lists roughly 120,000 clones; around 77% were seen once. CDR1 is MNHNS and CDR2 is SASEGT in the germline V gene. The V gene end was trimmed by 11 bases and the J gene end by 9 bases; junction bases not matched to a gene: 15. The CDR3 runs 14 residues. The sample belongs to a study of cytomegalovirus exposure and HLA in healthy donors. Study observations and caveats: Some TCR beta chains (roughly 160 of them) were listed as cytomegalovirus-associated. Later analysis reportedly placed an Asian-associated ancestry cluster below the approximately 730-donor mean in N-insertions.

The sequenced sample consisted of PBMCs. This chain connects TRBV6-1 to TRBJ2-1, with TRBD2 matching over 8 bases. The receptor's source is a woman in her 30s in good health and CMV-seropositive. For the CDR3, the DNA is TGTGCCGGAGAAAGGTCGGGAGGGCAACGTGAGCAGTTCTTC. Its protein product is CAGERSGGQREQFF.